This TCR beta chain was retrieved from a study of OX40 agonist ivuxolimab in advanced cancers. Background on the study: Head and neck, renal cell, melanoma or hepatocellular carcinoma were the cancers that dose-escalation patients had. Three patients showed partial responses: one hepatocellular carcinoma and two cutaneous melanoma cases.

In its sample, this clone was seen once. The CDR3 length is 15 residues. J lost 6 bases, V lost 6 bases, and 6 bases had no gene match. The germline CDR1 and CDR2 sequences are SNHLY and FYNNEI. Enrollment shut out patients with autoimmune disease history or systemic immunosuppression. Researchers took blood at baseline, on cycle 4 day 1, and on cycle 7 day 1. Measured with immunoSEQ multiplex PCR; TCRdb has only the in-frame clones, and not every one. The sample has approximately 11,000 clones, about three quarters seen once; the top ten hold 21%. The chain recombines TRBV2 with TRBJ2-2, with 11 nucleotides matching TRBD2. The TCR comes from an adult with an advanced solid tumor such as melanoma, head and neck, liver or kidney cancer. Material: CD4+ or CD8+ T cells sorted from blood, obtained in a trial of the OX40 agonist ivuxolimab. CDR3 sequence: CASSPTSGIPGELFF. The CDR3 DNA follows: TGTGCCAGCAGCCCGACTAGCGGGATCCCCGGGGAGCTGTTTTTT. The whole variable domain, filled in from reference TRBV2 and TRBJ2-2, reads EPEVTQTPSHQVTQMGQEVILRCVPISNHLYFYWYRQILGQKVEFLVSFYNNEISEKSEIFDDQFSVERPDGSNFTLKIRSTKLEDSAMYFCASSPTSGIPGELFFGEGSRLTVL.